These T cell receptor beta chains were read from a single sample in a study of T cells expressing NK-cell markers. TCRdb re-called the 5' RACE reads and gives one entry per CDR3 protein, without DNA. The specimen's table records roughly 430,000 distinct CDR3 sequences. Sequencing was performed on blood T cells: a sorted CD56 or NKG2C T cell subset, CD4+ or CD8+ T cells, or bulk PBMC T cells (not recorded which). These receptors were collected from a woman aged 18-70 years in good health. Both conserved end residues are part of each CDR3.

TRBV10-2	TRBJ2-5	CASSESWTQETQYF
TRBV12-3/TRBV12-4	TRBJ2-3	CASRKEGRGTDTQYF
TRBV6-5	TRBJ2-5	CASSYSSLNGETQYF
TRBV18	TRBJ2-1	CASSPQSYNEQFF
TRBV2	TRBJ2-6	CASSRVEGTGANVLTF
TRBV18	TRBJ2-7	CASSPYGGIGSTYEQYF
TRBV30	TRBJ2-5	CAWSPGLAGNRETQYF
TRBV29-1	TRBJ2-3	CSVAPPGQGTDTQYF
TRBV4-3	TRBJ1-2	CASSQGVAGGAGNYGYTF
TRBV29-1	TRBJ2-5	CSVSKGSSGLAGVLTQYF
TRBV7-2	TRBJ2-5	CASSLGYGAAETQYF
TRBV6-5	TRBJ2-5	CASSYSGTGGGVAQETQYF
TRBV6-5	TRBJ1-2	CASSYDGGSYGYTF
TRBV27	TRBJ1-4	CASSPRQGAHEKLFF
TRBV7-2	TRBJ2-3	CASSMRTDTQYF
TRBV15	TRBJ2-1	CATSRIPPDQYNEQFF
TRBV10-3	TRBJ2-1	CAIAGVETYNEQFF
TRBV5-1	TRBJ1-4	CASSEGVGKLFF
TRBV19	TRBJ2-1	CASTAGSPAWNEQFF
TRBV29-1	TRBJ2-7	CSVDIFGGTGQSYEQYF
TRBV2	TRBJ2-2	CASSYDRGLGGELFF
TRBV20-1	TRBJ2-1	CSASRLAGGPSSYNEQFF